This T cell receptor beta chain was recovered during a study of blood T cell repertoires in COVID-19. Looked up from germline, CDR1 is LNHDA and CDR2 is SQIVND (reference sequence). The J segment lost 1 base and the V segment lost 5 bases, leaving 9 bases of the junction unmatched. This CDR3 is 16 amino acids long. Some clones are missing from TCRdb's copy, which holds only in-frame ones; the method was immunoSEQ multiplex PCR. The sample contains 300,000 to 400,000 clones, approximately 90% of which appear only once. This chain links TRBV19 with TRBJ2-5, with 8 bases that match TRBD1. The sequence derives from a man aged 25 to 40 with COVID-19, enrolled during active disease. The sample consisted of peripheral blood. The CDR3 here is CASSPRTGSFQETQYF. The CDR3 nucleotides read TGTGCCAGTAGTCCCCGGACAGGGAGTTTCCAAGAGACCCAGTACTTC.